This T cell receptor beta chain emerged from a study of spatial heterogeneity in lung cancer (dated by TCRdb to about 2019). Notes on the research overall: Beta-chain transcripts were consistently detected in greater numbers than alpha-chain transcripts, which likely reflects a higher abundance of beta-chain transcripts. Nonsynonymous mutation counts, determined by whole-exome sequencing of tumor tissue, were related to features of the TCR repertoire. Both alpha and beta chains were TCR-sequenced in samples taken at surgery, namely 220 tumor regions, around 61 matched nontumor lung samples and some 53 PBMC samples. In non-small cell lung cancer, the study made a quantitative comparison of TCR alpha and beta repertoires among multiple tumor regions, matched nontumor lung and blood. In the raw uncorrected reads, each unique combination of TCR and UMI appeared on average more than ten times. Broad study findings and their caveats: Ubiquitous expanded tumor TCRs showed up in blood more often at tumor resection than at routine follow-up. Additional single-cell paired TCR alpha and beta sequencing was considered necessary to confirm, at a functional level, the hypothesis that regional TCRs recognize regional mutations.

The library was built by means of 5' RACE. The instrument was a NextSeq 500. The TCR library protocol attached a unique molecular identifier to each TCR cDNA molecule to allow correction of PCR and sequencing errors. The study's own analysis went as follows. Decombinator tools were used for TCR identification, UMI-based error correction and CDR3 extraction. TCRs above a frequency of 2 per 1,000, corresponding to the top 1% of the tumor frequency distribution, were defined as expanded. Renyi diversity was calculated using the R vegan package after each repertoire was subsampled 100 times to 5,000 TCRs. CDR3 similarity networks were built from amino acid triplet string-kernel similarity, connecting CDR3s with pairwise similarity above 0.82. The raw public data were reprocessed by TCRdb itself: fastp quality trimming at Q25, MiXCR clonotype calling, in-frame beta chains only. A single entry per CDR3 protein holds the most common genes and DNA from its merged rows. None of the V and J calls come from the authors' own analysis; TCRdb made them. Recorded for this sample are 10,000 to 15,000 distinct CDR3 sequences; about a sixth of them occurred a single time. The ten largest clones add up to 45% to 60% of the sample.

This clonotype was seen a few times. Its antigen remains undetermined. Base qualities are not provided; no much larger clone lies one nucleotide away. CDR1 and CDR2, looked up from the germline V gene (reference sequence), are MNHEY and SMNVEV. The CDR3 measures 16 amino acids from cysteine to phenylalanine. The read is trimmed to its CDR3 DNA, 48 bases read in frame from base 1. The germline V end is reduced by 5 bases and the J end by 4 bases; junction bases left unmatched: 7. The time point label, read with the paper, signifies: sample taken at primary tumor resection. Whole RNA extracted from tumor and nontumor lung tissue, or from cryopreserved PBMC samples, was used for TCR sequencing without cell sorting. Samples were obtained from 72 patients with early-stage, untreated non-small cell lung cancer from the lung TRACERx cohort. Only patients with enough RNA available from two or more tumor regions were chosen for TCR sequencing.

The source material was PBMCs, sampled at surgery. The rearranged segments are TRBV27 and TRBJ2-5, with 13 middle bases fitting TRBD2. This TCR derives from a male donor with early-stage non-small cell lung cancer. The CDR3 protein: CASSLLAGGGGETQYF. The DNA sequence is as follows: TGTGCCAGCAGTCTACTAGCGGGAGGGGGGGGAGAGACCCAGTACTTC.